These 30 T cell receptor beta chains were all obtained from the same sample, sequenced in a study of shared clonotypes between healthy human individuals. Sequencing used immunoSEQ multiplex PCR; TCRdb keeps in-frame clones, though not all of them. Among about 980,000 clones, around three quarters were seen once, and the ten largest hold roughly 1.5%. Sequenced input: memory CD4+ T cells sorted from blood. Subset defined: CD45RA-negative fraction. These receptors were collected from a man between 18 and 29 years old in good health.

The chain links TRBV12-5 to TRBJ2-1, with D possibly called TRBD1 or TRBD2 (5 bases each). CDR1 and CDR2 (germline): LGHNT, FRNRAP. Between the trimmed V and J ends, which lost 5 bases and 5 bases, there was a span of 13 bases. The CDR3 consists of 14 residues. The CDR3 coding sequence is TGTGCTAGTGGTGTAGGGACCAACAACAATGAGCAGTTCTTC. Protein sequence: CASGVGTNNNEQFF.

This clone was seen only once. This chain connects TRBV10-3 to TRBJ1-4; unclear D gene. Trimming pared 6 bases from V and 0 bases from J, leaving 8 bases between. The CDR3 extends over 14 amino acids. Germline V gene data show CDR1 as ENHRY and CDR2 as SYGVKD. DNA for the CDR3: TGTGCCATCAGCAACAGTGCAACTAATGAAAAACTGTTTTTT. Translating gives CAISNSATNEKLFF.

This rearrangement joins TRBV6-6 to TRBJ2-1, with 8 bases lining up with TRBD1. The CDR3 is 15 amino acids. V was pared by 8 bases and J by 7 bases, with 13 bases of the junction left unmatched. CDR1 and CDR2 from the germline V gene are MNHNY and SVGAGI (reference sequence). The CDR3 region is CASARTGKGTNEQFF. In DNA, the CDR3 is TGTGCCAGCGCAAGGACAGGGAAAGGGACAAATGAGCAGTTCTTC.

The rearrangement links TRBV5-4 to TRBJ2-3; D not resolved. The CDR3 has 14 amino acids. Germline loops: CDR1 SGHNT, CDR2 YYREEE (reference sequence). Trimming removed 4 bases at V and 1 base at J, with 10 bases between. CDR3 loop: CASSLILGTDTQYF. The DNA of the CDR3 is TGTGCCAGCAGCCTTATCCTAGGCACAGATACGCAGTATTTT.

DNA of the CDR3: TGTGCCAGCAGGTCAGGACTGGGTGACAATGAGCAGTTCTTC. Its protein product is CASRSGLGDNEQFF. The rearrangement uses TRBV5-4 and TRBJ2-1; possible D gene TRBD2, 5 bases. Trimming left V 5 bases short and J 5 bases short, with 14 bases between. CDR1 and CDR2 (germline): SGHNT, YYREEE (reference sequence). CDR3 length: 14 residues.

The chain joins TRBV29-1 to TRBJ2-3, with D possibly TRBD2 on 5 matching bases. The length of the CDR3 is 12 residues. CDR1 is SQVTM and CDR2 is ANQGSEA in the germline V gene. Trimming took 5 bases from V and 2 from J, leaving 8 bases between them. The CDR3 is CSVWRITDTQYF. The CDR3 bases are TGCAGCGTTTGGAGGATCACAGATACGCAGTATTTT.

The chain uses TRBV30 and TRBJ2-5; 15 nucleotides align to TRBD2. CDR3 length: 16 residues. V dropped 3 bases and J dropped 1; count of bases not matched to a gene: 3. CDR1 is GTSNPN and CDR2 is SVGIG in the germline V gene (reference sequence). The CDR3 DNA sequence: TGTGCCTGGAGCCCGGGACTAGCGGGGGGCCAAGAGACCCAGTACTTC. It encodes CAWSPGLAGGQETQYF.

This chain uses TRBV4-1 with TRBJ1-4; 8 bases line up with TRBD1. In germline, CDR1 is MGHRA, CDR2 YSYEKL. The V and J ends lost 2 bases and 7 bases, in that order; junction bases with no gene match: 9. The CDR3 is made up of 16 amino acids. CDR3: CASSQNQDRVVEKLFF. The CDR3 DNA sequence: TGCGCCAGCAGCCAAAACCAGGACAGGGTGGTTGAAAAACTGTTTTTT.

The sample holds one count of this clone. The chain recombines TRBV19 with TRBJ1-1; 7 bases fit TRBD1. CDR3 length: 15 amino acids. The V and J ends lost 5 bases and 6 bases, in that order; junction bases with no gene match: 12. CDR1 is LNHDA, CDR2 SQIVND, per germline (reference sequence). The CDR3 spells CASSVQGGAGAEAFF. Written as DNA, the CDR3 is TGTGCCAGTAGTGTCCAGGGGGGCGCTGGGGCTGAAGCTTTCTTT.

With regard to this clone: Different DNA sequences within this sample yield the same CDR3. V and J are TRBV5-1 and TRBJ2-1; D might be TRBD2 (6 bases). Germline V CDR1 and CDR2: SGHRS, YFSETQ. V lost 1 base and J lost 9, with 17 bases in between. The CDR3 is made up of 15 amino acids. CDR3 nucleotide sequence: TGCGCCAGCAGCTTGTACGTTAGCGGAAGTTCTGAGCAGTTCTTC. This sequence encodes CASSLYVSGSSEQFF.

Comments on this clone: This specimen includes other DNA sequences encoding the same CDR3. This chain joins TRBV2 and TRBJ1-3, with 8 bases that match TRBD1. V trimming: 5 bases; J trimming: 0 bases; junction bases outside the gene matches: 3. The V gene's germline CDR1 is SNHLY and CDR2 FYNNEI. The CDR3 loop spans 15 amino acids. The CDR3 DNA sequence: TGTGCCAGCAGTAGGGACAGGAACTCTGGAAACACCATATATTTT. Its translation: CASSRDRNSGNTIYF. Filled out from reference TRBV2 and TRBJ1-3, the complete variable domain reads EPEVTQTPSHQVTQMGQEVILRCVPISNHLYFYWYRQILGQKVEFLVSFYNNEISEKSEIFDDQFSVERPDGSNFTLKIRSTKLEDSAMYFCASSRDRNSGNTIYFGEGSWLTVV.

The rearrangement joins TRBV5-4 to TRBJ2-7; the match to TRBD2 covers 9 bases. This CDR3 has 15 amino acids. With 2 bases clipped from V and 4 bases from J, the junction kept 7 bases outside the gene matches. Germline CDR1 and CDR2: SGHNT and YYREEE (reference sequence). The DNA for the CDR3 is TGTGCCAGCAGCTTAGCGGGGGGTAAAATGTACGAGCAGTACTTC. Amino acid sequence: CASSLAGGKMYEQYF.

The genes are TRBV9 and TRBJ2-5; 7 positions match TRBD1. Germline V CDR1 and CDR2: SGDLS, YYNGEE. The V and J ends lost 0 bases and 7 bases, in that order; junction bases with no gene match: 12. The CDR3 covers 16 residues. The CDR3 spells CASSVATGQTQGTQYF. The CDR3 coding sequence is TGTGCCAGCAGCGTAGCTACGGGACAGACCCAGGGGACCCAGTACTTC.

The CDR3 coding sequence is TGTGCCAGTAGCCAGGGACGGAACTATGGCTACACCTTC. This sequence encodes CASSQGRNYGYTF. The V and J genes are TRBV19 and TRBJ1-2; D may be TRBD1 (5 bases). Deletions cut 6 bases from V and 2 bases from J, with 10 bases between. Germline V CDR1 and CDR2: LNHDA, SQIVND (reference sequence). This CDR3 contains 13 residues.

The table lists this clone with a count of one. The chain recombines TRBV28 with TRBJ2-3; D is uncertain. V lost 3 bases and J 1 base, leaving 8 bases between the germline ends. CDR1 and CDR2 (germline): MDHEN, SYDVKM. The CDR3 contains 14 residues. The CDR3 here is CASSFLPGTDTQYF. The CDR3 region has the DNA TGTGCCAGCAGTTTTCTTCCGGGCACAGATACGCAGTATTTT.

V usage is TRBV7-2 and J usage is TRBJ2-3; D remains unclear. The CDR3 length is 12 residues. The germline V gene has CDR1 SGHTA and CDR2 FQGNSA. Trimming left V 4 bases short and J 11 bases short, with 13 bases between. The CDR3: CASSSARIGQYF. The CDR3 bases are TGTGCCAGCAGCTCGGCGCGCATCGGGCAGTATTTT.

The chain is built from TRBV30 and TRBJ1-4; 7 nucleotides align to TRBD1. This CDR3 comprises 14 residues. The germline V gene encodes CDR1 GTSNPN and CDR2 SVGIG (reference sequence). V lost 2 bases and J lost 5; bases outside the gene matches: 5. CDR3 bases: TGTGCCTGGAGTAGGGGCAGGGGGAATGAAAAACTGTTTTTT. Amino acids: CAWSRGRGNEKLFF.

The CDR3 loop reads CASRATYQNYGYTF. The DNA for the CDR3 is TGTGCCAGCAGGGCGACCTACCAAAACTATGGCTACACCTTC. V and J are TRBV5-4 and TRBJ1-2, with no clear D. Germline assignment: CDR1 SGHNT and CDR2 YYREEE (reference sequence). The CDR3 is 14 residues long. V was pared by 5 bases and J by 2 bases, with 13 bases between. Combining the CDR3 with reference TRBV5-4 and TRBJ1-2 gives the whole variable domain ETGVTQSPTHLIKTRGQQVTLRCSSQSGHNTVSWYQQALGQGPQFIFQYYREEENGRGNFPPRFSGLQFPNYSSELNVNALELDDSALYLCASRATYQNYGYTFGSGTRLTVV.

The gene calls are TRBV15 and TRBJ1-4; tentatively, D is TRBD1 (6 bases). The ends were cut back, 8 bases at V and 7 bases at J, with 14 bases in the middle. The CDR3 length is 13 residues. From germline, CDR1 is LNHNV and CDR2 YYDKDF (reference sequence). The CDR3 here is CATGDKRSEKLFF. The CDR3 coding sequence is TGTGCCACCGGGGACAAGCGAAGTGAAAAACTGTTTTTT.

This clone was counted a few times. Here the CDR3 reads CASSYIQGAGTEAFF. The CDR3 bases are TGTGCCAGCAGCTACATTCAGGGGGCGGGAACTGAAGCTTTCTTT. The chain carries TRBV11-2 and TRBJ1-1; 8 bases are shared with TRBD1. This CDR3 has 15 amino acids. The V and J ends lost 4 bases and 5 bases, in that order; junction bases with no gene match: 9. CDR1 is SGHAT and CDR2 is FQNNGV in the germline V gene. Filled out from reference TRBV11-2 and TRBJ1-1, the complete variable domain reads EAGVAQSPRYKIIEKRQSVAFWCNPISGHATLYWYQQILGQGPKLLIQFQNNGVVDDSQLPKDRFSAERLKGVDSTLKIQPAKLEDSAVYLCASSYIQGAGTEAFFGQGTRLTVV.

The genes are TRBV6-6 and TRBJ1-6; no reliable D call. The CDR3 covers 16 residues. Germline CDR1 reads MNHNY; CDR2 reads SVGAGI (reference sequence). V lost 0 bases to trimming and J lost 5 bases, with 11 bases between them. The CDR3 sequence is CASSYSTGFNNSPLHF. The CDR3 DNA sequence: TGTGCCAGCAGTTACTCGACGGGGTTTAATAATTCACCCCTCCACTTT.

A remark on this clone: Other nucleotide sequences from this sample produce the same CDR3. The V and J genes are TRBV2 and TRBJ1-2, with 9 bases lining up with TRBD1. The trim removed 6 bases at V and 8 bases at J, leaving 4 bases unmatched. This CDR3 has 12 residues. Per the germline V gene, CDR1 is SNHLY and CDR2 is FYNNEI. The CDR3 sequence: CASRGQGRGYTF. The CDR3 DNA is TGTGCCAGCAGGGGACAGGGCAGAGGCTACACCTTC.

The V and J genes are TRBV7-9 and TRBJ2-3; D may be TRBD2 (5 bases). Trimming removed 4 bases from V and 4 bases from J, with 15 bases in between. The CDR3 extends over 15 amino acids. Germline loops: CDR1 SEHNR, CDR2 FQNEAQ (reference sequence). The CDR3 region is CASSSDTQRADTQYF. The CDR3 nucleotides read TGTGCCAGCAGCTCAGACACCCAGAGGGCAGATACGCAGTATTTT.

The chain links TRBV6-5 to TRBJ2-7; D call uncertain. V lost 8 bases and J lost 2, with 13 bases in between. Germline loops: CDR1 MNHEY, CDR2 SVGAGI. This CDR3 has 13 residues. The CDR3, as DNA: TGTGCCAGCGGCCCTCATTTTCCCTACGAGCAGTACTTC. Encoded protein: CASGPHFPYEQYF.

A word on this clone: The same CDR3 is also encoded by other DNA sequences in this sample. The rearrangement uses TRBV6-6 and TRBJ1-2; a possible D gene is TRBD1 (6 bases). V lost 6 bases, J lost 0 bases, and 8 bases lay in between. CDR1 is MNHNY, CDR2 SVGAGI, per germline (reference sequence). The length of the CDR3 is 13 residues. DNA of the CDR3: TGTGCCAGCAGCCCAGGGGCTAACTATGGCTACACCTTC. Translation: CASSPGANYGYTF.

In this sample, this clone turned up a few times. This chain links TRBV30 with TRBJ1-1, with 8 bases matching TRBD1. Trimming took 0 bases from V and 5 from J; bases not matched to a gene: 8. The CDR3 consists of 15 residues. The germline V gene has CDR1 GTSNPN and CDR2 SVGIG (reference sequence). In DNA form, the CDR3 reads TGTGCCTGGAGTGTCCGGACAGGGATTAGTACTGAAGCTTTCTTT. Its translation: CAWSVRTGISTEAFF.

The sample holds one count of this clone. V usage is TRBV5-1 and J usage is TRBJ2-3; D possibly corresponds to TRBD1 (6 bases). V lost 4 bases to trimming and J lost 3 bases, with 12 bases between them. Looked up from germline, CDR1 is SGHRS and CDR2 is YFSETQ. The CDR3 loop spans 14 amino acids. The CDR3: CASSPQGFTDTQYF. CDR3 sequence (DNA): TGCGCCAGCAGCCCACAGGGTTTTACAGATACGCAGTATTTT. Filled out from reference TRBV5-1 and TRBJ2-3, the complete variable domain reads KAGVTQTPRYLIKTRGQQVTLSCSPISGHRSVSWYQQTPGQGLQFLFEYFSETQRNKGNFPGRFSGRQFSNSRSEMNVSTLELGDSALYLCASSPQGFTDTQYFGPGTRLTVL.

In regard to this clone: In the same sample, other DNA sequences code for this CDR3. CDR3 bases: TGTGCCAGCAGCTTAGCGTGGGCCTCCTACAATGAGCAGTTCTTC. The encoded protein is CASSLAWASYNEQFF. The rearrangement links TRBV7-2 to TRBJ2-1; unclear D gene. The CDR3 contains 15 residues. Looked up from germline, CDR1 is SGHTA and CDR2 is FQGNSA. The V gene lost 0 bases and the J gene lost 0 bases, with 6 bases spanning the gap.

The count of this clone is one. The gene calls are TRBV11-2 and TRBJ1-3, with D uncertain. Trimming removed 3 bases at V and 0 bases at J, with 15 bases between. CDR3 length equals 17 residues. Germline-derived CDR1 and CDR2 are SGHAT and FQNNGV. CDR3 loop: CASSLDRPNASGNTIYF. DNA for the CDR3: TGTGCCAGCAGCTTGGATAGACCAAATGCCTCTGGAAACACCATATATTTT.

This chain joins TRBV10-1 and TRBJ2-3; D not resolved. This CDR3 region has 12 residues. With 6 bases removed from V and 3 bases from J, the gap between germline ends came to 7 bases. Germline assignment: CDR1 WNHNN and CDR2 SYGVQD (reference sequence). For the CDR3, the DNA is TGCGCCAGCAGCCCACGGACAGATACGCAGTATTTT. It translates to CASSPRTDTQYF.